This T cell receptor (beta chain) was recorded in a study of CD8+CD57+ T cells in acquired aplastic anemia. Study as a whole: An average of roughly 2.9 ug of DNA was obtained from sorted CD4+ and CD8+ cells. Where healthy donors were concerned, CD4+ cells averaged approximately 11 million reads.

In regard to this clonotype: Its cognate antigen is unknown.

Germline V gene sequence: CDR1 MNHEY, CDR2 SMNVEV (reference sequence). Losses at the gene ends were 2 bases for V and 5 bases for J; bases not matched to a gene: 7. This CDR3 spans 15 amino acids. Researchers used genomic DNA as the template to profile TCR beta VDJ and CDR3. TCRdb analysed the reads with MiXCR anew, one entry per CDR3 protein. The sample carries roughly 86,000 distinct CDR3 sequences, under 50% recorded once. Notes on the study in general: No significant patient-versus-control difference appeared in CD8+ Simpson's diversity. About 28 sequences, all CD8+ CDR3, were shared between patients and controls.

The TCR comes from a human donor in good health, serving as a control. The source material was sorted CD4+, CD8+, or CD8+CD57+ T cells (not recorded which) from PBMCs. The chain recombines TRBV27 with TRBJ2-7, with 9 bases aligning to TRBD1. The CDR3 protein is CASSLGGTGRHEQYF. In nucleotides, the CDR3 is TGTGCCAGCAGTTTAGGTGGGACAGGGCGCCACGAGCAGTACTTC.